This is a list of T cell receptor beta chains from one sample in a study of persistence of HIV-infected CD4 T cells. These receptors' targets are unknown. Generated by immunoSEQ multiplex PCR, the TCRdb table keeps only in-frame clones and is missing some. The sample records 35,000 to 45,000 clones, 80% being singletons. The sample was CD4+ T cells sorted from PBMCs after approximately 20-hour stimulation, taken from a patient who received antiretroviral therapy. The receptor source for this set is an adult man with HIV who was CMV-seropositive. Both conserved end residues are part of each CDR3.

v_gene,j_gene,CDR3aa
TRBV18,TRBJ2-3,CASSSRLPSTDTQYF
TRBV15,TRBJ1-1,CATRTRGRNTEAFF
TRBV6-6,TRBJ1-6,CASSYYSPLHF
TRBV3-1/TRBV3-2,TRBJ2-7,CASSQTSGTSLQYF
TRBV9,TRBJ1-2,CASSVSGAYGYTF
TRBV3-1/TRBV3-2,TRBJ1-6,CASSSQGSPLHF
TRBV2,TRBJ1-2,CASSGTSGRTDRVYGYTF
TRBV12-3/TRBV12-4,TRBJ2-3,CASSLVRDTQYF
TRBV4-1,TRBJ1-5,CASSQDWGRAGQPQHF
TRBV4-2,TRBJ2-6,CASSQDRAGGDGANVLTF
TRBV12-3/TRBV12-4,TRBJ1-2,CASSFRDSVGYTF
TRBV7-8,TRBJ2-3,CASSLGNRDRGTDTQYF
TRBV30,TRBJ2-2,CAWSVHPSHRVGGELFF
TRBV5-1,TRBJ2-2,CASSLESWTSVGTGELFF
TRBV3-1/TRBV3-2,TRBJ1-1,CASSQLGEAFF
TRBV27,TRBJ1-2,CASSLKGRNGYTF
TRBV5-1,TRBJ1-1,CASSWGDRDSTEAFF
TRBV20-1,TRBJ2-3,CSASGGTSGGVTDTQYF
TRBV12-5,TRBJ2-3,CASGSGESTDTQYF
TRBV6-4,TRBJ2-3,CASSDYGKRTDTQYF
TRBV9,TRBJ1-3,CASSVGQSLLGNTIYF
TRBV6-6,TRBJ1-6,CASSYSTVENSPLHF
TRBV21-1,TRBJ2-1,CASLAAGSDNEQFF
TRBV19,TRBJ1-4,CASSEAGGAGEKLFF
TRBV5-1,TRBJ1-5,CASSPTGGVNQPQHF
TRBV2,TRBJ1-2,CASRSEIGGYTF
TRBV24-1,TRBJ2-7,CATSDINEQYF
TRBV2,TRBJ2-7,CASSTFKTGPLSSYEQYF
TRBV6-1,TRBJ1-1,CASSEPDRVNTEAFF
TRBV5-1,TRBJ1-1,CASSLLRVIDTEAFF
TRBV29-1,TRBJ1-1,CSATGLGDTEAFF
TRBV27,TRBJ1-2,CASSLSVGTGNGYTF
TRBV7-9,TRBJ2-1,CASSLQKGGLDEQFF
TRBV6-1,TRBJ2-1,CASSVAGPHNEQFF
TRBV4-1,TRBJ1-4,CASSQVSRGSANEKLFF
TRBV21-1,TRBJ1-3,CASSAKMPRLWPRSGNTIYF
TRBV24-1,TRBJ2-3,CATSDTRFGPTDTQYF
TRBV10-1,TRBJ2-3,CASSDFGTAASTDTQYF
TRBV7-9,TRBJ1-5,CASSSWMTDSNQPQHF
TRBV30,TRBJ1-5,CAWSHRGHRQPQHF
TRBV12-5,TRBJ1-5,CASGFKINRDWDHKGQPQHF
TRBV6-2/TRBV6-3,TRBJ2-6,CASSYGGSGANVLTF
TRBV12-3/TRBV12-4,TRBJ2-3,CASTYRTDTQYF
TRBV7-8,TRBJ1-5,CASSPNAQGRLGVQPQHF
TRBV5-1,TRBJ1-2,CASSPTGGQDYTF
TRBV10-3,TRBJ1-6,CAISESRGAQNSPLHF
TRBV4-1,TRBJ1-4,CASSQAGTGNEKLFF
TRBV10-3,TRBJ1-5,CAISEGGGVPQHF
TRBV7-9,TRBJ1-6,CASSLADNSPLHF
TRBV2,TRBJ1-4,CASSFSRANEKLFF
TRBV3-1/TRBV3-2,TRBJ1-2,CASSQRRTGYTF
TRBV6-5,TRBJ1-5,CASSYRRGGNQPQHF